This is a list of T cell receptor beta chains from one sample in a study of cytomegalovirus exposure and HLA in healthy donors. Generated by immunoSEQ multiplex PCR, the TCRdb table keeps only in-frame clones and is missing some. The sample includes some 80,000 clones, around 82% of them seen just once. Sequenced: PBMCs. These TCRs come from a man between 35 and 55 years old in good health and CMV-seronegative. The CDR3 runs from the conserved cysteine through the conserved F or W. The D gene is left open where the match is weak. For some rows the clone size is stated as once, few or many, or as a class when expanded; others skip it.

cdr3_nt: TGTGCCAGCAGCTTGAAACAGTTCCGTGGCTACACCTTC; cdr3_aa: CASSLKQFRGYTF; d_call: NA; j_call: TRBJ1-2; clone_size: few; v_call: TRBV5-6
cdr3_nt: TGTGCCAGCACCGCTGGAGGGGTACGCTACGAGCAGTACTTC; cdr3_aa: CASTAGGVRYEQYF; d_call: NA; j_call: TRBJ2-7; clone_size: NA; v_call: TRBV28
cdr3_nt: TGTGCCAGTAGTACAGGGGCTAGCGGGGGAGAAGAGCAGTTCTTC; cdr3_aa: CASSTGASGGEEQFF; d_call: TRBD2; j_call: TRBJ2-1; clone_size: NA; v_call: TRBV19
cdr3_nt: TGTGCCAGCAGCCGAGAGACAGTTCTAGAGGTACCCCTCCACTTT; cdr3_aa: CASSRETVLEVPLHF; d_call: NA; j_call: TRBJ1-6; clone_size: NA; v_call: TRBV4-2
cdr3_nt: TGTGCCAGCAGTGAATCTCGGACAACCTATGGCTACACCTTC; cdr3_aa: CASSESRTTYGYTF; d_call: NA; j_call: TRBJ1-2; clone_size: NA; v_call: TRBV6-1
cdr3_nt: TGTGCCAGCAGTCTCCAGGGGATTAGCAATCAGCCCCAGCATTTT; cdr3_aa: CASSLQGISNQPQHF; d_call: NA; j_call: TRBJ1-5; clone_size: NA; v_call: TRBV6-5
cdr3_nt: TGTGCCAGCAGCTTAGGCGGGAGGAATAATGAAAAACTGTTTTTT; cdr3_aa: CASSLGGRNNEKLFF; d_call: NA; j_call: TRBJ1-4; clone_size: NA; v_call: TRBV7-9
cdr3_nt: TGTGCCAGCAGCTTACAGGGCCCGGCCCTCTTT; cdr3_aa: CASSLQGPALF; d_call: NA; j_call: TRBJ1-1; clone_size: few; v_call: TRBV7-8
cdr3_nt: TGTGCCAGTAGTTTCCGCACAGCTGGAAACACCATATATTTT; cdr3_aa: CASSFRTAGNTIYF; d_call: NA; j_call: TRBJ1-3; clone_size: NA; v_call: TRBV19
cdr3_nt: TGTGCCAGCAATTCCCTGTACGAGGGTAGTTACGAGCAGTACTTC; cdr3_aa: CASNSLYEGSYEQYF; d_call: NA; j_call: TRBJ2-7; clone_size: NA; v_call: TRBV28
cdr3_nt: TGTGCCAGCAGCTCCCAACAGGGGGTATCACCCCTCCACTTT; cdr3_aa: CASSSQQGVSPLHF; d_call: TRBD1; j_call: TRBJ1-6; clone_size: NA; v_call: TRBV7-6
cdr3_nt: TGTGCCAGCAGCTTAGAGGGACAGGGCTACGAGCAGTACTTC; cdr3_aa: CASSLEGQGYEQYF; d_call: TRBD1; j_call: TRBJ2-7; clone_size: NA; v_call: TRBV7-2
cdr3_nt: TGCAGTGCTAGAGGGCCCACTGAAGCTTTCTTT; cdr3_aa: CSARGPTEAFF; d_call: NA; j_call: TRBJ1-1; clone_size: NA; v_call: TRBV20-1
cdr3_nt: TGTGCCAGCAGCCAAGCAGGGGCAACTAATGAAAAACTGTTTTTT; cdr3_aa: CASSQAGATNEKLFF; d_call: NA; j_call: TRBJ1-4; clone_size: NA; v_call: TRBV4-2
cdr3_nt: TGCAGTGCGTTGCGGGAGACCCAGTACTTC; cdr3_aa: CSALRETQYF; d_call: NA; j_call: TRBJ2-5; clone_size: NA; v_call: TRBV20-1
cdr3_nt: TGTGCCAGTAGTAAGGGGGCGCGGGCCTTGAACACCGGGGAGCTGTTTTTT; cdr3_aa: CASSKGARALNTGELFF; d_call: TRBD1; j_call: TRBJ2-2; clone_size: few; v_call: TRBV19
cdr3_nt: TGTGCCAGCAGCGTCGACAGGGAGAACGAGCAGTACTTC; cdr3_aa: CASSVDRENEQYF; d_call: TRBD1; j_call: TRBJ2-7; clone_size: NA; v_call: TRBV11-2
cdr3_nt: TGCGCCAGCAGCCGGGTCTCAGGGCGGGGTCTCGCAGATACGCAGTATTTT; cdr3_aa: CASSRVSGRGLADTQYF; d_call: NA; j_call: TRBJ2-3; clone_size: once; v_call: TRBV5-1
cdr3_nt: TGTGCCAGCAGCTTAGAGTTCGGGTATGCAGTGCAGTTCTTC; cdr3_aa: CASSLEFGYAVQFF; d_call: NA; j_call: TRBJ2-1; clone_size: NA; v_call: TRBV7-2
cdr3_nt: TGTGCCAGCAGCGTAGACAGGGGAAACACTGAAGCTTTCTTT; cdr3_aa: CASSVDRGNTEAFF; d_call: TRBD1; j_call: TRBJ1-1; clone_size: NA; v_call: TRBV7-3
cdr3_nt: TGTGCCAGCAGTGGGTTTGCGGGGGGCCCTGATACGCAGTATTTT; cdr3_aa: CASSGFAGGPDTQYF; d_call: TRBD2; j_call: TRBJ2-3; clone_size: NA; v_call: TRBV6-5
cdr3_nt: TGCGCCAGCAGCTTACCGCCCGGACATCAGGCCGATGAGCAGTTCTTC; cdr3_aa: CASSLPPGHQADEQFF; d_call: NA; j_call: TRBJ2-1; clone_size: NA; v_call: TRBV5-1